Shown below are 3 T cell receptor beta chains from a single sample sequenced in a study of human T cells and chemical hapten exposure. Time point of the sample: pre-sensitization, week 0. Treatment here: therapeutic diphenylcyclopropenone sensitization with weekly scalp DPC. TCRdb called the RACE reads again in MiXCR, with one record for every CDR3 protein. The sample contains more than 300,000 distinct CDR3 sequences, about 5% of which appear only once. Sequencing was performed on whole blood, taken in connection with sensitization to the hapten diphenylcyclopropenone (DPC). The receptors stem from a woman aged 18 to 35 with alopecia areata. Some clones in this sample may be carry-over from other donors' samples.

This clonotype came up a few times. This chain links TRBV20-1 with TRBJ2-1; D not resolved. The CDR3 consists of 14 residues. Germline lookup yields CDR1 DFQATT and CDR2 SNEGSKA (reference sequence). V lost 3 bases and J 4 bases, leaving 13 bases between the germline ends. The CDR3 region is CSASKPSVYNEQFF. CDR3 sequence (DNA): TGCAGTGCTAGTAAACCCTCGGTGTACAATGAGCAGTTCTTC.

In this sample, this clonotype turned up many times. This rearrangement joins TRBV7-3 to TRBJ1-1; 8 bases are shared with TRBD1. The CDR3 extends over 13 amino acids. Germline loops: CDR1 SGHTA, CDR2 FQGTGA. V was pared by 4 bases and J by 7 bases, with 5 bases of the junction left unmatched. CDR3 sequence (DNA): TGTGCCAGCAGCTCGACAGGGGTGAATGAAGCTTTCTTT. Protein product: CASSSTGVNEAFF.

This sequence joins TRBV5-4 and TRBJ2-5, with unresolved D. The germline gives CDR1 SGHNT, CDR2 YYREEE (reference sequence). The CDR3 sequence is 15 residues long. With 4 bases removed from V and 1 base from J, the gap between germline ends came to 14 bases. The CDR3 bases are TGTGCCAGCAGCGCCGCCCACGGCCCCCAAGAGACCCAGTACTTC. Translating it yields CASSAAHGPQETQYF.